Detailed here is one TCR beta chain. Its antigen is unidentified. CDR1 is SGHRS, CDR2 YFSETQ, per germline. Trimming stripped 1 base from V and 3 bases from J, with 8 bases between. The CDR3 has 13 amino acids. Study-wide results and caveats: Tumor Tregs overlapped most with tumor, then blood, naive CD4+ cells. In terms of TCR gene usage, tumor memory CD4+ T cells clustered together with blood and lymph node memory CD4+ cells, as well as with lymph node naive CD4+ cells. The larger cohort examined one V-J beta rearrangement, not whole repertoires.

Constant-region reverse primers amplified full-length variable regions, followed by semi-nested Nested Universal Primer A PCR. Using its own MiXCR run on the 5' RACE reads, TCRdb lists one record per CDR3 protein. The sample has roughly 64,000 distinct CDR3 sequences, roughly 22% seen once. Sequenced: memory CD4+ T cells sorted from a lymph node. Subset noted: memory CD4+ T cells, CD4+CD45RO+CD25-. The chain links TRBV5-1 to TRBJ2-7; D not resolved. The sequence was obtained from a female donor with breast cancer. This CDR3 is CASSLLADYEQYF. The DNA for the CDR3 is TGCGCCAGCAGCTTGTTGGCGGACTACGAGCAGTACTTC. Looking up the rest from reference TRBV5-1 and TRBJ2-7 gives the full variable domain: KAGVTQTPRYLIKTRGQQVTLSCSPISGHRSVSWYQQTPGQGLQFLFEYFSETQRNKGNFPGRFSGRQFSNSRSEMNVSTLELGDSALYLCASSLLADYEQYFGPGTRLTVT.